This T cell receptor (beta chain) emerged from a study of blood T cell repertoires in COVID-19. Study in general: COVID-19 samples from acute and convalescent phases originated in the United States, Italy and Spain.

The method was immunoSEQ multiplex PCR; TCRdb's version includes in-frame clones alone and lacks a portion of them. The repertoire holds roughly 290,000 clones, with approximately 83% as singletons. The participants were between about 18 and 90 years old and came from roughly 24 US areas. Cohort assignment relied on participant-reported clinical history. V gave up 4 bases and J gave up 8 bases, with 18 bases separating them. Germline V gene lookup returns CDR1 SGHRS and CDR2 YFSETQ. The length of the CDR3 is 15 residues. The sequencing sample was made of PBMCs or T cells enriched from blood (not recorded which). This chain connects TRBV5-1 to TRBJ2-2, with D tentatively TRBD2 (6 bases). The receptor was isolated from a man aged 25-45 years who had recovered from COVID-19. The CDR3 coding sequence is TGCGCCAGCAGCCGGGACCCTCGCGGGGTGGGGGAGCTGTTTTTT. Translated, it gives CASSRDPRGVGELFF.